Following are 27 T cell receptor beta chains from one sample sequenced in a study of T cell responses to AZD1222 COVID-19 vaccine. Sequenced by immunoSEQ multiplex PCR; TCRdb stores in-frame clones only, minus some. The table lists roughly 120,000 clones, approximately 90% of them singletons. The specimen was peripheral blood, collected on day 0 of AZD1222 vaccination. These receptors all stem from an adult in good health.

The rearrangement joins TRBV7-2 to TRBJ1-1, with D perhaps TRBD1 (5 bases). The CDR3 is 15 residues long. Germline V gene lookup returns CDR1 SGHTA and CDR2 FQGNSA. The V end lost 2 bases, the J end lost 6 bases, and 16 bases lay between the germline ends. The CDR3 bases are TGTGCCAGCAGCTTAAATGCCGGACAAAGCGCTGAAGCTTTCTTT. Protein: CASSLNAGQSAEAFF.

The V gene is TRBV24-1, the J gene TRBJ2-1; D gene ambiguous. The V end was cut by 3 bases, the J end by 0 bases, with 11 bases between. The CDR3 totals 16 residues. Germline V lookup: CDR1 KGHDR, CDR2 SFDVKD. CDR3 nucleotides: TGTGCCACCAGTGATACCAGCGCAAGCTCCTACAATGAGCAGTTCTTC. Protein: CATSDTSASSYNEQFF.

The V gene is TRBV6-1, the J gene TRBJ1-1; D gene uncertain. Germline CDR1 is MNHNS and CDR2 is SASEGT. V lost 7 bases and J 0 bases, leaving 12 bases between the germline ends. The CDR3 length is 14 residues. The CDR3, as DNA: TGTGCCAGCACACCTTCGGGGATGAACACTGAAGCTTTCTTT. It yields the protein CASTPSGMNTEAFF.

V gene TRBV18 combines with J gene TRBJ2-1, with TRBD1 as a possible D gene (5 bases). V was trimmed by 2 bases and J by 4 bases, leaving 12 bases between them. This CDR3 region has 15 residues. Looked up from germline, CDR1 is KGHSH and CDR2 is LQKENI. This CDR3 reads CASSPDQGSYNEQFF. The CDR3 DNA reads TGTGCCAGCTCACCAGATCAGGGATCGTACAATGAGCAGTTCTTC. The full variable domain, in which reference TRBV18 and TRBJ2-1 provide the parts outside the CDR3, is NAGVMQNPRHLVRRRGQEARLRCSPMKGHSHVYWYRQLPEEGLKFMVYLQKENIIDESGMPKERFSAEFPKEGPSILRIQQVVRGDSAAYFCASSPDQGSYNEQFFGPGTRLTVL.

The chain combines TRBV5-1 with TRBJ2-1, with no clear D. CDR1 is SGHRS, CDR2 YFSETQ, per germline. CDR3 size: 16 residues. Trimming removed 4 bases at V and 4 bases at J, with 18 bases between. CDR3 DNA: TGCGCCAGCAGCCGCGGTGGCCTCACGGCATACAATGAGCAGTTCTTC. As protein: CASSRGGLTAYNEQFF.

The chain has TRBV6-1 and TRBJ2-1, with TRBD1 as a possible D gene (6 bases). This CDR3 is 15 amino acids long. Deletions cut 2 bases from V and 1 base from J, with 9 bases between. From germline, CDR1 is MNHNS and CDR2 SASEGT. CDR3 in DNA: TGTGCCAGCAGTGAATACAGGGCTTCCTACAATGAGCAGTTCTTC. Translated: CASSEYRASYNEQFF.

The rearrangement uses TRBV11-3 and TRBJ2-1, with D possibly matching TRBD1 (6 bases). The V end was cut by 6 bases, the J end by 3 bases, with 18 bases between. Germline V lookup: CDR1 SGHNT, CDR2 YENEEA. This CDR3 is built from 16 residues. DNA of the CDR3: TGTGCCAGCAGTCGCAGCCCGGACAGTGACTACAATGAGCAGTTCTTC. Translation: CASSRSPDSDYNEQFF.

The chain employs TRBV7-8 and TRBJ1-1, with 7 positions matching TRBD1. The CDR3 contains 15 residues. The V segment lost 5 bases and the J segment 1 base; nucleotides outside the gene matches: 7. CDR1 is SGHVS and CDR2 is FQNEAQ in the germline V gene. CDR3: CASSPPTGRNTEAFF. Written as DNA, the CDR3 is TGTGCCAGCAGCCCGCCGACAGGGAGGAACACTGAAGCTTTCTTT.

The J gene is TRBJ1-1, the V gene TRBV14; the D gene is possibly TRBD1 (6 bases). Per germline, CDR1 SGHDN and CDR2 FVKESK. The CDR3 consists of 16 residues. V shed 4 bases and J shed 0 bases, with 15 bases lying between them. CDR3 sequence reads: CASSPLTGSMNTEAFF. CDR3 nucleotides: TGTGCCAGCAGCCCCCTGACAGGCTCTATGAACACTGAAGCTTTCTTT. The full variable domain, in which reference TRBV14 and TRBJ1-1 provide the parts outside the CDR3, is EAGVTQFPSHSVIEKGQTVTLRCDPISGHDNLYWYRRVMGKEIKFLLHFVKESKQDESGMPNNRFLAERTGGTYSTLKVQPAELEDSGVYFCASSPLTGSMNTEAFFGQGTRLTVV.

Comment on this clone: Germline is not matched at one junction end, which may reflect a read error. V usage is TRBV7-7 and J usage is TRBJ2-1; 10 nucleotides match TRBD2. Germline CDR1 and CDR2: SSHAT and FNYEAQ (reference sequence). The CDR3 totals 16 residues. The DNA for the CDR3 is TGTGCTAGCAGCTTAGCCGGGCTAGCGGGAGACAATGAGCAGTTCTTC. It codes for CASSLAGLAGDNEQFF.

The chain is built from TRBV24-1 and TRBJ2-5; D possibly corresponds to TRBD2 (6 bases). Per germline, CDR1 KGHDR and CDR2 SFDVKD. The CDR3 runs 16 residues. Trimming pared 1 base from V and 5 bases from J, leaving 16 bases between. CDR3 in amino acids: CATSDFSVGAGETQYF. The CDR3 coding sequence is TGTGCCACCAGTGATTTCTCGGTGGGCGCGGGGGAGACCCAGTACTTC.

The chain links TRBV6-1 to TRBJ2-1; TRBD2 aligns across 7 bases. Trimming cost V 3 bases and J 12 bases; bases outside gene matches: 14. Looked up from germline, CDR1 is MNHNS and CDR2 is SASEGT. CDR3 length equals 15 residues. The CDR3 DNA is TGTGCCAGCAGTGATATAAAGCGGGATCAGGGTCGGCAGTTCTTC. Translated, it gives CASSDIKRDQGRQFF.

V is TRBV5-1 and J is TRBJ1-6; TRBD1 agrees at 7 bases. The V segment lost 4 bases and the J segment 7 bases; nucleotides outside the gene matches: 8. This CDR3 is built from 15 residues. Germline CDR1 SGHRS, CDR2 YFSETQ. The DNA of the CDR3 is TGCGCCAGCAGCCTTCTACAGGGGCCCAATTCACCCCTCCACTTT. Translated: CASSLLQGPNSPLHF.

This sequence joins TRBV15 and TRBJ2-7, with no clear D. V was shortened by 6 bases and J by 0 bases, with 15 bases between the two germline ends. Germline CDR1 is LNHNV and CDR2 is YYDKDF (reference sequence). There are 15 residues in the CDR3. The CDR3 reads CATREERASSYEQYF. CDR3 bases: TGTGCCACCAGAGAAGAGCGTGCTAGCTCCTACGAGCAGTACTTC.

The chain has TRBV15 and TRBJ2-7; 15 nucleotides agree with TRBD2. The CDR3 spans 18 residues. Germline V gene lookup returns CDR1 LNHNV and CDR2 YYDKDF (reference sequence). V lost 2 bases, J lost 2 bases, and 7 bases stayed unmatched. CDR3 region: CATSRPGTSGRTPYEQYF. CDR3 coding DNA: TGTGCCACCAGCAGACCCGGGACTAGCGGGAGGACTCCCTACGAGCAGTACTTC.

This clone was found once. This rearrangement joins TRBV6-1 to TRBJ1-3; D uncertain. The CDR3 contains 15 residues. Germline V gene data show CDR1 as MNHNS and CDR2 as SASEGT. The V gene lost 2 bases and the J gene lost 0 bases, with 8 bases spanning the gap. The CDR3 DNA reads TGTGCCAGCAGTGAACCAGGCTCCTCTGGAAACACCATATATTTT. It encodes CASSEPGSSGNTIYF.

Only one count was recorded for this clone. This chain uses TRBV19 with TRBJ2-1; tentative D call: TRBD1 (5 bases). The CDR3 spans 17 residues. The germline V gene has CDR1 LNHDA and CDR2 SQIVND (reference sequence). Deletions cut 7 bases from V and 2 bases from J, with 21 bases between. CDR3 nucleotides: TGTGCCAGTACCCCGGCCCCAGGGCGTCCTCCCTACAATGAGCAGTTCTTC. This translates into CASTPAPGRPPYNEQFF.

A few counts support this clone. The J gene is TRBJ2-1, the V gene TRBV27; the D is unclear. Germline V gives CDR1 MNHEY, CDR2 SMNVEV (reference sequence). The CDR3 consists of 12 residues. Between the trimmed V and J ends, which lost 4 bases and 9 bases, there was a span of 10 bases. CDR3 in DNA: TGTGCCAGCAGTTCCCTTTCGCGTGAGCAGTTCTTC. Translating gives CASSSLSREQFF.

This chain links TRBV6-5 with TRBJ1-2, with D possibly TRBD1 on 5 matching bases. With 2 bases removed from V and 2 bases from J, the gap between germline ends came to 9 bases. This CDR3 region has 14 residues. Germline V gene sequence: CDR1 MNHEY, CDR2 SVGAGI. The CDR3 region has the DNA TGTGCCAGCAGTTACGGGACGGACAACTATGGCTACACCTTC. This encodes CASSYGTDNYGYTF.

CDR3 nucleotides: TGTGCCAGCAGCTTACTCGCGGGACACAATGAGCAGTTCTTC. It translates to CASSLLAGHNEQFF. J is TRBJ2-1 and V is TRBV7-3, with a tentative D call TRBD2 (6 bases). The CDR3 length is 14 residues. Germline CDR1 and CDR2: SGHTA and FQGTGA. Trimming left V 2 bases short and J 5 bases short, with 10 bases between.

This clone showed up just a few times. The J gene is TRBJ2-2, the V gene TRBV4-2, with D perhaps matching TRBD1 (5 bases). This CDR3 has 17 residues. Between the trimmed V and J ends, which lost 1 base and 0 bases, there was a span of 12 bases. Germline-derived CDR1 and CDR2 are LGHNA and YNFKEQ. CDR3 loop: CASSQAPGQANTGELFF. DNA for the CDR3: TGTGCCAGCAGCCAAGCACCAGGGCAGGCGAACACCGGGGAGCTGTTTTTT.

The CDR3 here is CASSPHRLARGETQYF. CDR3 DNA sequence: TGTGCCAGCTCACCACACCGACTAGCCCGCGGGGAGACCCAGTACTTC. The chain couples TRBV18 to TRBJ2-5; 7 bases match TRBD2. This CDR3 is 16 amino acids long. Looked up from germline, CDR1 is KGHSH and CDR2 is LQKENI. Trimming cost V 1 base and J 5 bases; bases outside gene matches: 10.

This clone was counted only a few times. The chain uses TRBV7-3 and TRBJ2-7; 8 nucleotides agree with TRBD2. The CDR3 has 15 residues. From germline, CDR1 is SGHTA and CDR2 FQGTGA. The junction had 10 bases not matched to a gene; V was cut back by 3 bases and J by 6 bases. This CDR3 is CASSLTGTRPIEQYF. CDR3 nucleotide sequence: TGTGCCAGCAGCTTGACCGGGACTAGGCCGATCGAGCAGTACTTC.

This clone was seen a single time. The CDR3 loop is CATGTGDATNEKLFF. CDR3 DNA: TGCGCCACCGGGACAGGGGATGCAACTAATGAAAAACTGTTTTTT. The chain joins TRBV10-1 to TRBJ1-4, with 10 bases matching TRBD1. V gave up 10 bases and J gave up 0 bases; unmatched junction bases: 5. Germline CDR1 WNHNN, CDR2 SYGVQD (reference sequence). This CDR3 spans 15 amino acids.

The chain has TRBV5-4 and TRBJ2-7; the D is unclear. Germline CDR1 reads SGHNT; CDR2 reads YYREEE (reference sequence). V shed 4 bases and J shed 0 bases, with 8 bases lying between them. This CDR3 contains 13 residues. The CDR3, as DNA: TGTGCCAGCAGCCACGCTACCTCCTACGAGCAGTACTTC. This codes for CASSHATSYEQYF.

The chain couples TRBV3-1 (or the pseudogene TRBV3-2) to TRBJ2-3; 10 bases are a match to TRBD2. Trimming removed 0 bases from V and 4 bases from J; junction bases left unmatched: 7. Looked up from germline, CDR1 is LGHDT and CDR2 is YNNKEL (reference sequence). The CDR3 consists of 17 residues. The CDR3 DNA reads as TGTGCCAGCAGCCAAGAGCTAGCGGGGGTAGGAGCAGATACGCAGTATTTT. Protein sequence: CASSQELAGVGADTQYF.

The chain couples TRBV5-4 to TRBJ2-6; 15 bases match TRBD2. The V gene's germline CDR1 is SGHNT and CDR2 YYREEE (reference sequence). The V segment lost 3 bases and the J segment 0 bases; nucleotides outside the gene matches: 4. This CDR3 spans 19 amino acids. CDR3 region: CASSWGLAGGTSGANVLTF. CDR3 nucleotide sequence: TGTGCCAGCAGCTGGGGACTAGCGGGAGGCACCTCTGGGGCCAACGTCCTGACTTTC.